These T cell receptor beta chains were read from a single sample in a study of cytomegalovirus exposure and HLA in healthy donors. The protocol was immunoSEQ multiplex PCR, while the TCRdb copy is restricted to in-frame clones and leaves out a portion. The sample contains about 190,000 clones, 74% of which appear only once. Sequencing was carried out using PBMCs. These receptors were collected from a woman aged 25 to 39 in good health and CMV-seropositive. Each CDR3 is given with its conserved first and last residue. The order of the fields is J gene, V gene, CDR3 protein.

j_call: TRBJ1-4
v_call: TRBV7-2
cdr3_aa: CASSRQGQGGEKLFF

j_call: TRBJ1-4
v_call: TRBV28
cdr3_aa: CASSLQGGSNEKLFF

j_call: TRBJ1-2
v_call: TRBV28
cdr3_aa: CASSPPDGGGYGYTF

j_call: TRBJ1-5
v_call: TRBV2
cdr3_aa: CATAGTGGQPQHF

j_call: TRBJ2-3
v_call: TRBV4-1
cdr3_aa: CASSQDWEGQRASTDTQYF

j_call: TRBJ2-2
v_call: TRBV29-1
cdr3_aa: CSVETGSTGELFF

j_call: TRBJ1-1
v_call: TRBV6-6
cdr3_aa: CASSLKQGRNTEAFF

j_call: TRBJ1-5
v_call: TRBV5-8
cdr3_aa: CASSPGQGGNQPQHF

j_call: TRBJ2-7
v_call: TRBV27
cdr3_aa: CASSLAQGATYEQYF

j_call: TRBJ1-1
v_call: TRBV19
cdr3_aa: CASSIMGQNTEAFF

j_call: TRBJ1-2
v_call: TRBV7-2
cdr3_aa: CASSWPGTGPRLYGYTF

j_call: TRBJ2-2
v_call: TRBV6-5
cdr3_aa: CASSDRGGTGELFF

j_call: TRBJ1-2
v_call: TRBV6-5
cdr3_aa: CASSRSQGAGGYTF

j_call: TRBJ2-5
v_call: TRBV25-1
cdr3_aa: CASSALRTQYF

j_call: .
v_call: TRBV27
cdr3_aa: CASSSGGTYEQYF

j_call: TRBJ1-5
v_call: TRBV5-1
cdr3_aa: CASRAGSNQPQHF

j_call: TRBJ2-1
v_call: TRBV6-6
cdr3_aa: CASSGQGVGNEQFF

j_call: TRBJ2-5
v_call: TRBV5-8
cdr3_aa: CASSLGLAGGLQETQYF

j_call: TRBJ2-5
v_call: TRBV2
cdr3_aa: CASSDLETQYF

j_call: TRBJ1-1
v_call: TRBV5-5
cdr3_aa: CASSLQGAGMNTEAFF

j_call: TRBJ2-1
v_call: TRBV6-4
cdr3_aa: CASSGRYNEQFF

j_call: TRBJ1-1
v_call: TRBV2
cdr3_aa: CASKRDRANTEAFF